This TCR beta chain is from a study of shared clonotypes between healthy human individuals. Concerning this clone itself: Its antigen is currently unknown.

The study, taken as a whole, reports: Rarefaction demonstrated incomplete sorted-subset sequencing despite large depth. Sequencing depth was a factor that was expected to affect clonotype sharing among donors.

This CDR3 is 11 amino acids long. Germline V gene sequence: CDR1 SEHNR, CDR2 FQNEAQ (reference sequence). The V end lost 5 bases, the J end lost 4 bases, and 4 bases lay between the germline ends. Sorted-subset replicate PCRs used about 0.2 ug DNA, tens of thousands of T cell genomes. TCRdb keeps only in-frame clones here, not all; method: immunoSEQ multiplex PCR. The sample holds about 1 million clones, 75% seen once. The source of this sequence is a man in his late teens or twenties in good health. Material for sequencing was memory CD4+ T cells sorted from blood. Described subset: CD45RA-negative fraction. The chain uses TRBV7-9 and TRBJ2-3; no definite D call. The CDR3 reads CASSAADTQYF. The CDR3 DNA reads as TGTGCCAGCAGCGCGGCAGATACGCAGTATTTT.